This T cell receptor beta chain was sequenced for a study of cytomegalovirus exposure and HLA in healthy donors. Overall study results and limits: Equally common other TCR beta chains were less clonally expanded than HLA-associated ones, a later analysis found.

As concerns this clone: Its matching antigen is unknown.

Germline V gives CDR1 MNHNS, CDR2 SASEGT. Between the trimmed V and J ends, which lost 4 bases and 1 base, there was a span of 16 bases. The CDR3 loop spans 16 amino acids. Use of 60 Vbeta and 13 Jbeta primers characterized the PCR. The table came from immunoSEQ multiplex PCR; TCRdb's copy has only in-frame clones and leaves some out. The sample records about 160,000 clones, approximately 72% being singletons. Sequenced material: PBMCs. The TCR sequence derives from a female donor in good health and CMV-seronegative. The chain joins TRBV6-1 to TRBJ1-1; D uncertain. CDR3 residues: CASSGLVRAPNTEAFF. The CDR3 DNA reads TGTGCCAGCAGTGGACTAGTGAGGGCGCCGAACACTGAAGCTTTCTTT.